Given below is one T cell receptor beta chain in context. No antigen is known for it. The sample is drawn from a study of shared clonotypes between healthy human individuals. General study points: Lower generation probabilities were found for non-shared clonotypes than for those shared by all four donors.

The germline V gene encodes CDR1 MNHEY and CDR2 SMNVEV (reference sequence). The V end lost 3 bases, the J end lost 8 bases, and 13 bases lay between the germline ends. The CDR3 covers 13 residues. Positive CCR7 selection of CD45RO-negative cells yielded the naive CD8 cells, and terminally differentiated effector memory CD45RA+ cells were excluded. Caucasian adults living in Nashville, Tennessee, provided all samples. The repertoire was sequenced with immunoSEQ multiplex PCR; TCRdb's copy has only in-frame clones and lacks some. The repertoire holds roughly 2,000,000 clones, with just under 95% as singletons.

V usage is TRBV27 and J usage is TRBJ1-2, with D possibly TRBD1 on 5 matching bases. Sequenced material: naive CD8+ T cells sorted from blood. The receptor's source is a man aged 18 to 35 in good health. The CDR3 sequence is CASSLGPVDGYTF. CDR3 in DNA: TGTGCCAGCAGTTTGGGGCCCGTGGACGGCTACACCTTC.